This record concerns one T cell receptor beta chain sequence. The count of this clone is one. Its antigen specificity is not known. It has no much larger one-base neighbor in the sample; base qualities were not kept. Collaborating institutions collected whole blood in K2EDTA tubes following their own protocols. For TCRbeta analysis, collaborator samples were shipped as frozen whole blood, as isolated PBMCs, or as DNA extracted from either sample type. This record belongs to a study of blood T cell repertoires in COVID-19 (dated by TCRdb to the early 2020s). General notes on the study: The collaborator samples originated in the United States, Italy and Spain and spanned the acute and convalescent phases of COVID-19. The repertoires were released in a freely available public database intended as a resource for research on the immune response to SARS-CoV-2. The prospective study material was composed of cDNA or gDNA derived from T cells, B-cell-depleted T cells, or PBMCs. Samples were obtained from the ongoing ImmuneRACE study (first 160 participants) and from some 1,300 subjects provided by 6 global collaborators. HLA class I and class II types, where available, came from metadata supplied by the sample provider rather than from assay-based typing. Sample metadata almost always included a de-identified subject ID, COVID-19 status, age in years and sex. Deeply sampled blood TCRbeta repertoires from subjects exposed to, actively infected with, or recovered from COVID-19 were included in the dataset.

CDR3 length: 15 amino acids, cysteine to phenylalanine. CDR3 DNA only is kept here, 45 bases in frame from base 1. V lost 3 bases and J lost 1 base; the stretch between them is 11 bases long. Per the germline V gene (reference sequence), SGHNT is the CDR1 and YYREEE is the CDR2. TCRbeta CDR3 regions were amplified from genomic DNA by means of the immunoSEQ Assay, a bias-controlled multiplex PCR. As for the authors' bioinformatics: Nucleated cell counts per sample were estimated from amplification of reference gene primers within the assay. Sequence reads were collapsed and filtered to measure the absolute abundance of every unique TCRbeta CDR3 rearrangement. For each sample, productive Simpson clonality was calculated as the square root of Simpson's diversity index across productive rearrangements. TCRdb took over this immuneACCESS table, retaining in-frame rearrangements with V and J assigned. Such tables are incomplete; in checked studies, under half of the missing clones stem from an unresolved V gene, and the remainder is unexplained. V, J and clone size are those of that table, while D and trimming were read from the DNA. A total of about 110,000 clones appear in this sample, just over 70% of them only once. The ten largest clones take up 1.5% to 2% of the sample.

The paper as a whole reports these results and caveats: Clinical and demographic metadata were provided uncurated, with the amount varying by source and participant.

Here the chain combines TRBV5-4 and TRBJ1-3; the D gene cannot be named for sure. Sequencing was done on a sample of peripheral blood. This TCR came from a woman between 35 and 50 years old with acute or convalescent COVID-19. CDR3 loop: CASSSAGGSGNTIYF. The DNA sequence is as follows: TGTGCCAGCAGCTCCGCTGGCGGATCTGGAAACACCATATATTTT.